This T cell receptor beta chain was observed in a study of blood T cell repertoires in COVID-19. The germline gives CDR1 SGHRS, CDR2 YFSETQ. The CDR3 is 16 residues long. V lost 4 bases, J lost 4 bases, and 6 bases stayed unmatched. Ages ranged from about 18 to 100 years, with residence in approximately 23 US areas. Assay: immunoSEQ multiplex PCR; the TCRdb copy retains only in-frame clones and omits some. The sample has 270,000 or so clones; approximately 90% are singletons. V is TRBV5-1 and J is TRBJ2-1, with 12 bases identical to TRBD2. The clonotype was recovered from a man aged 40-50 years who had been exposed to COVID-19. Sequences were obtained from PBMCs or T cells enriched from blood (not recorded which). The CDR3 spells CASSLTGLAGYNEQFF. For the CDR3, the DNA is TGCGCCAGCAGCCTTACCGGACTAGCGGGATACAATGAGCAGTTCTTC.